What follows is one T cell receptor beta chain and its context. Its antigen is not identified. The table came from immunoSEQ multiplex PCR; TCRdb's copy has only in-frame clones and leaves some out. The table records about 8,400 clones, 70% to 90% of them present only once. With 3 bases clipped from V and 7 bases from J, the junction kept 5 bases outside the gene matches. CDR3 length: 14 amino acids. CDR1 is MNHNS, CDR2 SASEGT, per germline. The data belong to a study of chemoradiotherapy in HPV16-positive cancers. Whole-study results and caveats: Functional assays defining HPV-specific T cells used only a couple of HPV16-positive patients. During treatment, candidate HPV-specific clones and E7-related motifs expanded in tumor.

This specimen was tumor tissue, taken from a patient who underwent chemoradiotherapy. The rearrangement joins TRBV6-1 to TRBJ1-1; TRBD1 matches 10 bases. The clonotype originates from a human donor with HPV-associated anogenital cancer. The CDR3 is CASSDRQGAYEAFF. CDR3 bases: TGTGCCAGCAGTGACCGACAGGGGGCTTATGAAGCTTTCTTT.